The entry that follows covers one T cell receptor (beta chain) sequence. This clone is a singleton in its sample. What this receptor recognizes is not known. No much larger clone is present one base from it, and per-base qualities are unavailable. Libraries were made using the immunoSEQ multiplex PCR assay. Turning to the authors' computational methods: A statistical classification framework was built for diagnosing cytomegalovirus status from the catalog of TCR beta chain sequences. TCRdb retrieved this table from immuneACCESS and kept in-frame rearrangements only. Not all clones are present; in checked studies, unresolved V genes account for under half, and no reason is known for the remainder. The D gene and trimming were derived from the DNA, and the V and J assignments and clone size from that table. Counted in this sample were 100,000 to 150,000 clones; around 86% of them appeared once. Roughly 2% of the sample belongs to the ten largest clones.

Via the germline V gene, CDR1 is MDHEN and CDR2 SYDVKM. Relative to germline, V is 8 bases shorter and J is 3 bases shorter, with 11 bases between their ends. There are 12 amino acids in the CDR3, from cysteine to phenylalanine inclusive. Solely the CDR3 DNA is kept, with 36 bases framed from the first base. Donors formed part of the validation cohort, which comprised approximately 130 subjects and was distinct from the first cohort of under 850 subjects. The data were obtained in a study of cytomegalovirus exposure and HLA in healthy donors (dated by TCRdb to between 2016 and 2019). About the investigation overall: According to a later analysis, one platform produced both the 120 validation repertoires and the 670 or so repertoires of the first cohort. The study was designed to test whether signatures of past pathogen exposure could be identified by cataloging public T cell receptors. Along with the approximately 650-subject first cohort, a separate validation cohort of approximately 110 different subjects was used. To predict cytomegalovirus infection status, the study combined high-throughput TCR immunosequencing, statistical association of individual TCRs with disease status, and machine learning.

Summary of the overall study and its limitations: The classifier was reported to diagnose cytomegalovirus status with high specificity and sensitivity in both the original cohort and the validation cohort. The study listed 150 to 200 TCR beta chains as associated with cytomegalovirus. A later analysis lacked HLA typing for the validation cohort, so it scored co-occurrence in that cohort across all 130 or so repertoires. In vitro tests confirmed that a few of the cytomegalovirus-associated TCR beta chains recognize cytomegalovirus antigens. The authors suggested that the approach could potentially be generalized to other disease states and immunological phenotypes. A later analysis found that TCRs clustered in the first cohort also tended to co-occur in the 95 to 150 validation repertoires, with roughly 95% of cluster scores above 0. Most TCR sequences were observed very rarely across donors, whereas some public TCRs were present in many individuals.

The sample taken for sequencing was PBMCs. This receptor was identified in a woman between 18 and 30 years old in good health and CMV-seronegative. The chain is made from TRBV28 and TRBJ2-7; a tentative D call is TRBD2 (5 bases match). The DNA sequence is TGTGCCAGCCGGGATTCTTACTACGAGCAGTACTTC. The translation is CASRDSYYEQYF. Where the CDR3 stops, the reference TRBV28 and TRBJ2-7 genes take over; the full variable domain is DVKVTQSSRYLVKRTGEKVFLECVQDMDHENMFWYRQDPGLGLRLIYFSYDVKMKEKGDIPEGYSVSREKKERFSLILESASTNQTSMYLCASRDSYYEQYFGPGTRLTVT.